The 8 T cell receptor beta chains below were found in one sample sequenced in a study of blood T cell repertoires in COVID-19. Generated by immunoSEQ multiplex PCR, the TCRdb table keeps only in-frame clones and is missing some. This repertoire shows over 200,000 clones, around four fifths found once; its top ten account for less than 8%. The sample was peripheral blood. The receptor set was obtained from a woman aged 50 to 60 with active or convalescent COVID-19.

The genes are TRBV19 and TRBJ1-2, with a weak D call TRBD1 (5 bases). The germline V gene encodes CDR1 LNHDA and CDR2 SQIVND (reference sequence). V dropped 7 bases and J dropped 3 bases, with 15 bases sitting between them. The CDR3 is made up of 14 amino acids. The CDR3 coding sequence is TGTGCCAGTACTCAACCGGGGACTTACTATGGCTACACCTTC. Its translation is CASTQPGTYYGYTF.

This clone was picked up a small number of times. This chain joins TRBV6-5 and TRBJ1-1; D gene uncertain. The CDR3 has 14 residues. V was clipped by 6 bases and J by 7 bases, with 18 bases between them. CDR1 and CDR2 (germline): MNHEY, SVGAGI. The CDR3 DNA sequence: TGTGCCAGCAGCCGATCATGGGAGGCTGGTGAAGCTTTCTTT. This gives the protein CASSRSWEAGEAFF.

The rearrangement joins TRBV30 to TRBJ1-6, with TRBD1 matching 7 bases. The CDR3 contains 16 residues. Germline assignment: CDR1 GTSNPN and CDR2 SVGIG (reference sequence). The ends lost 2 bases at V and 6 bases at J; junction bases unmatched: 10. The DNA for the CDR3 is TGTGCCTGGAGTCCACGAGCCGGGACAGTTAATTCACCCCTCCACTTT. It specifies CAWSPRAGTVNSPLHF.

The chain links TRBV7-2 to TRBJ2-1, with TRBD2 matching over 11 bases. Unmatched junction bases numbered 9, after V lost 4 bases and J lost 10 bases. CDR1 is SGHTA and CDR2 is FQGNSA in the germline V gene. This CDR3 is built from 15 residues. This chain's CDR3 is CASSSNSGGAREQFF. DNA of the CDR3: TGTGCCAGCAGCTCTAATAGCGGGGGGGCCCGGGAGCAGTTCTTC. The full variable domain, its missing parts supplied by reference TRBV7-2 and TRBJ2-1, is GAGVSQSPSNKVTEKGKDVELRCDPISGHTALYWYRQSLGQGLEFLIYFQGNSAPDKSGLPSDRFSAERTGGSVSTLTIQRTQQEDSAVYLCASSSNSGGAREQFFGPGTRLTVL.

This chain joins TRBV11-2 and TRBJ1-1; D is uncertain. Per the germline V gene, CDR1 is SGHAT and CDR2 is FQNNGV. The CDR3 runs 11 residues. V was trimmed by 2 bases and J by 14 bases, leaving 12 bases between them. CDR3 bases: TGTGCCAGCAGCTTATCTGTGGGGAGCTTCTTT. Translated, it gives CASSLSVGSFF.

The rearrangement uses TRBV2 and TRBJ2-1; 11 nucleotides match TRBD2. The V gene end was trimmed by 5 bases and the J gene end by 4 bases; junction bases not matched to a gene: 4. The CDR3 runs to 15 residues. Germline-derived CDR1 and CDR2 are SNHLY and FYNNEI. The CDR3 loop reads CASSLLAGEYNEQFF. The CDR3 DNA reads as TGTGCCAGCAGTTTACTAGCGGGAGAATACAATGAGCAGTTCTTC.

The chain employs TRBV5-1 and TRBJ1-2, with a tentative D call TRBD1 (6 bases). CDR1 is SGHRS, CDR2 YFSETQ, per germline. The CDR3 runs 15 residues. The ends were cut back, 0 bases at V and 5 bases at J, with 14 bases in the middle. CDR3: CASSLALQGTYGYTF. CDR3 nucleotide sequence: TGCGCCAGCAGCTTGGCCCTCCAGGGGACGTATGGCTACACCTTC.

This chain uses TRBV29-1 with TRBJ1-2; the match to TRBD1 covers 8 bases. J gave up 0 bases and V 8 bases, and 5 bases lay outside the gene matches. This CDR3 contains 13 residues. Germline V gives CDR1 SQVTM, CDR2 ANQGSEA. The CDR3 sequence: CSFRDRTNYGYTF. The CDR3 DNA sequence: TGCAGCTTTAGGGACAGGACTAACTATGGCTACACCTTC.